This passage covers 11 T cell receptor beta chains from one sample sequenced in a study of early T cells in non-severe SARS-CoV-2 infection. TCRdb processed the 5' RACE reads anew with MiXCR; each CDR3 protein has one entry. The data show about 110,000 distinct CDR3 sequences, around 13% seen once. Sequencing was performed on whole blood, taken at baseline. The receptor source for this set is an adult who was a healthcare worker with PCR-confirmed SARS-CoV-2 infection or an uninfected control (not recorded which).

This rearrangement joins TRBV6-6 to TRBJ1-5; 8 bases are a match to TRBD1. Germline V gene data show CDR1 as MNHNY and CDR2 as SVGAGI (reference sequence). This CDR3 has 13 residues. V trimming: 8 bases; J trimming: 6 bases; junction bases outside the gene matches: 6. The CDR3 nucleotides are TGTGCCAGCGACAGGGGCCTCACTCAGCCCCAGCATTTT. Protein sequence: CASDRGLTQPQHF.

In DNA, the CDR3 is TGTGCCAGCAGTTACCGTAAAGCGGGAGGTAGCACAGATACGCAGTATTTT. The encoded protein is CASSYRKAGGSTDTQYF. This chain links TRBV6-6 with TRBJ2-3; TRBD2 aligns across 9 bases. The germline V gene has CDR1 MNHNY and CDR2 SVGAGI (reference sequence). V lost 2 bases and J lost 0; bases outside the gene matches: 6. The CDR3 covers 17 residues.

The V and J genes are TRBV11-2 and TRBJ2-3; 7 bases line up with TRBD1. The CDR3 has 15 amino acids. CDR1 SGHAT and CDR2 FQNNGV come from the germline V gene. V lost 5 bases and J lost 4; bases outside the gene matches: 9. In DNA, the CDR3 is TGTGCCAGCAGCAAACAGGGGCTTGTCTCAGATACGCAGTATTTT. Residues: CASSKQGLVSDTQYF.

This chain connects TRBV11-1 to TRBJ2-3; no clear D. The germline gives CDR1 SGHAT, CDR2 FQDESV (reference sequence). This CDR3 is built from 10 residues. With 5 bases removed from V and 3 bases from J, the gap between germline ends came to 0 bases. CDR3 amino acids: CASSTDTQYF. In DNA, the CDR3 is TGTGCCAGCAGCACAGATACGCAGTATTTT.

This chain connects TRBV2 to TRBJ1-2, with D perhaps matching TRBD1 (6 bases). This CDR3 is 16 amino acids long. Trimming took off 5 bases at V and 8 bases at J, with 24 bases between the two ends. Germline V gives CDR1 SNHLY, CDR2 FYNNEI. The CDR3 spells CASSQNRDTTRQGYTF. The CDR3 DNA reads as TGTGCCAGCAGTCAGAACCGGGACACTACCCGGCAAGGCTACACCTTC.

J is TRBJ1-2 and V is TRBV12-5; D remains unclear. Trimming shortened V by 6 bases and J by 2 bases, and 13 bases separated the two germline ends. Germline CDR1 and CDR2: LGHNT and FRNRAP. The CDR3 runs 14 residues. CDR3 sequence: CASGPPGQNYGYTF. CDR3 nucleotide sequence: TGTGCTAGTGGCCCCCCGGGTCAGAACTATGGCTACACCTTC.

The rearrangement links TRBV5-1 to TRBJ2-7, with TRBD2 identical over 9 bases. Germline lookup yields CDR1 SGHRS and CDR2 YFSETQ. Trimming took 0 bases from V and 5 from J; bases not matched to a gene: 3. The CDR3 has 14 amino acids. CDR3 region: CASSLALAGNEQYF. Written as DNA, the CDR3 is TGCGCCAGCAGCTTGGCCCTAGCGGGAAACGAGCAGTACTTC.

CDR3: CARTPTGHEKLFF. CDR3 nucleotide sequence: TGTGCCAGGACTCCGACAGGGCACGAAAAACTGTTTTTT. The chain recombines TRBV21-1 with TRBJ1-4; the D segment call TRBD1 is taken from the table without a DNA check. TRBV21-1 is listed as a pseudogene. This CDR3 contains 13 residues.

This clonotype was detected only a few times. The chain uses TRBV20-1 and TRBJ2-1; D is perhaps TRBD1 (5 bases). The CDR3 has 14 amino acids. Germline assignment: CDR1 DFQATT and CDR2 SNEGSKA (reference sequence). Trimming stripped 6 bases from V and 4 bases from J, with 16 bases between. CDR3 in DNA: TGCAGTGCCGAAGACAGTGGAGATTACAATGAGCAGTTCTTC. Protein sequence: CSAEDSGDYNEQFF.

This clonotype was counted only a few times. V usage is TRBV27 and J usage is TRBJ2-7; 9 bases match TRBD2. This CDR3 contains 17 residues. Per the germline V gene, CDR1 is MNHEY and CDR2 is SMNVEV (reference sequence). V trimming: 2 bases; J trimming: 1 base; junction bases outside the gene matches: 9. The CDR3 DNA sequence: TGTGCCAGCAGTTTAGGTTCGGCTAGCGGGGTATCCTACGAGCAGTACTTC. Translating it yields CASSLGSASGVSYEQYF.

The gene calls are TRBV2 and TRBJ1-2, with D possibly matching TRBD1 (5 bases). Germline CDR1 reads SNHLY; CDR2 reads FYNNEI. The length of the CDR3 is 16 residues. Deletions cut 5 bases from V and 6 bases from J, with 22 bases between. CDR3 sequence: CASSPHAGGVSNGYTF. In DNA, the CDR3 is TGTGCCAGCAGTCCCCACGCGGGGGGTGTTAGTAATGGCTACACCTTC.